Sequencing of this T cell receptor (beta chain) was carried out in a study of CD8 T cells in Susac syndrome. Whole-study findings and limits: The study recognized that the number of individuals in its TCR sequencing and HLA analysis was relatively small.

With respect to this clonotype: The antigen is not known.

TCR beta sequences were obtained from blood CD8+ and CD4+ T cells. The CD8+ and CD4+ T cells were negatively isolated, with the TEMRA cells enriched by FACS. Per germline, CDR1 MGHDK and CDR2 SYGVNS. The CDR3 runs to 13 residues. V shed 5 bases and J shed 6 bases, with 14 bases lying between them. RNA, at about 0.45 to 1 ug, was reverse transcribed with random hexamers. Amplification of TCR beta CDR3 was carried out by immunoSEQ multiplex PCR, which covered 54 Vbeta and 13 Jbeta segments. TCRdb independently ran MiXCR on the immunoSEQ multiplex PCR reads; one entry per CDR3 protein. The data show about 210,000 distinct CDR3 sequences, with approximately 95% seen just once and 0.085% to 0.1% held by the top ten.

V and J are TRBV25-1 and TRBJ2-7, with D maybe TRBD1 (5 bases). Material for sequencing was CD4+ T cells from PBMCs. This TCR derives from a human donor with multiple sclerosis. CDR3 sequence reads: CASSTIDRSEQYF. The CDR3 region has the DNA TGTGCCAGCAGTACCATTGACAGATCCGAGCAGTACTTC.